The rows below give T cell receptor beta chains drawn from one sample of a study of technical replicates of blood from a handful of donors. Measured with immunoSEQ multiplex PCR; TCRdb has only the in-frame clones, and not every one. Here the sample spans 8,500 to 10,000 clones, 91% being singletons. Sequencing input: PBMCs. Receptors were obtained from a human donor in good health. Each CDR3 is given with its conserved first and last residue. A D gene is named only where the DNA matches it firmly. Size values are once, few and many counts, or a class for expanded clones, and some rows have none.

-,TRBV6-1,TRBJ1-4,-,TGTGCCAGCAGTGAAGGCGGTACTAATGAAAAACTGTTTTTT,CASSEGGTNEKLFF
-,TRBV28,TRBJ2-7,TRBD2,TGTGCCAGCAGTCCCGGGACTAGCGGGAGGGCCTTCTACGAGCAGTACTTC,CASSPGTSGRAFYEQYF
-,TRBV7-2,TRBJ2-1,TRBD2,TGTGCCAGCAGCTTACCCCCGGGACTAGCGGGGGATGAGCAGTTCTTC,CASSLPPGLAGDEQFF
-,TRBV28,TRBJ1-1,-,TGTGCCAGCAGCCTGCTTCGGAGGGGAGGGACTGAAGCTTTCTTT,CASSLLRRGGTEAFF
-,TRBV5-6,TRBJ2-7,TRBD1,TGTGCCAGCAGCCGGACGGGACAGGATTTATACGAGCAGTACTTC,CASSRTGQDLYEQYF
-,TRBV11-3,TRBJ2-3,TRBD2,TGTGCCAGCAGCTTAGTGGGCGGGAGGGCCGGAGATACGCAGTATTTT,CASSLVGGRAGDTQYF
-,TRBV30,TRBJ1-3,-,TGTGCCTTCGACACGTACTCTGGAAACACCATATATTTT,CAFDTYSGNTIYF
-,TRBV27,TRBJ2-3,TRBD1,TGTGCCAGCAGTTTAAGACAGGGGGCTGATACGCAGTATTTT,CASSLRQGADTQYF
-,TRBV14,TRBJ2-3,TRBD2,TGTGCCAGCAGCCAAGGGCTTGGACTAGCGGGAACAGATACGCAGTATTTT,CASSQGLGLAGTDTQYF
-,TRBV19,TRBJ2-5,TRBD2,TGTGCCAGTAGTATGAGGGAGGGCCGGGAGACCCAGTACTTC,CASSMREGRETQYF
-,TRBV10-2,TRBJ2-1,TRBD2,TGCGCCAGCAGCGAAACCGGGACTAGCGGGAGCGGTGAGCAGTTCTTC,CASSETGTSGSGEQFF
once,TRBV18,TRBJ1-1,-,TGTGCCAGCTCACTAGGCGGGGAGACTGAAGCTTTCTTT,CASSLGGETEAFF
-,TRBV5-1,TRBJ2-7,TRBD1,TGCGCCAGCAACTTAGGGACAGGGAGCGAGCAGTACTTC,CASNLGTGSEQYF
-,TRBV28,TRBJ1-2,TRBD1,TGTGCCAGTGATATAGGACAGGGATCGACCGCTTATGGCTACACCTTC,CASDIGQGSTAYGYTF
-,TRBV21-1,TRBJ2-2,-,TGTGCCAGCAGCAAAGTAGGCCTAGTTGCCGGGGAGCTGTTTTTT,CASSKVGLVAGELFF
once,TRBV14,TRBJ2-5,TRBD1,TGTGCCAGCAGGGGGACAGGGCGAGAGACCCAGTACTTC,CASRGTGRETQYF
-,TRBV27,TRBJ2-7,TRBD2,TGTGCCAGCAGTTTCTTCAGCGGGAGTAAAGAGCAGTACTTC,CASSFFSGSKEQYF
-,TRBV6-5,TRBJ2-7,-,TGTGCCAGCAGTTCCCGACTGGAAACCTACGAGCAGTACTTC,CASSSRLETYEQYF
-,TRBV5-1,TRBJ2-1,TRBD2,TGCGCCAGCAGCTTGGAGGCTAGCGGGAGTCAGATTTACAATGAGCAGTTCTTC,CASSLEASGSQIYNEQFF